This is a list of T cell receptor beta chains from one sample in a study of human T cells and chemical hapten exposure. TCRdb re-derived calls from the RACE reads in MiXCR, one entry per CDR3 protein. The table has tens of thousands of distinct CDR3 sequences, roughly 10% seen once. Sequenced here: whole blood, sampled in connection with sensitization to the hapten diphenylcyclopropenone (DPC). The receptors were gathered from a young woman with alopecia areata. Some clones in this sample may be carry-over from other donors' samples. Each CDR3 is given with its conserved first and last residue. A D gene is named only where the DNA matches it firmly. Clone size appears in some rows only: once, few, many, or a class for an expanded clone.

>-|TRBV7-3|TRBJ2-3|few
TGTGCCAGCAGCCCCCGACACGGAGGGCACACAGATACGCAGTATTTT
CASSPRHGGHTDTQYF
>-|TRBV28|TRBJ1-5|-
TGTGCCAGCAGCGGGGGGGGTTTGCTTCAGCCCCAGCATTTT
CASSGGGLLQPQHF
>-|TRBV9|TRBJ2-3|-
TGTGCCAGCAGCGTAGTAGCGGCAGGGATGTCAGATACGCAGTATTTT
CASSVVAAGMSDTQYF
>-|TRBV4-3|TRBJ1-3|many
TGCGCCAGCAGCCAAGTTACAGGACCTAAAAGTGGAAACACCATATATTTT
CASSQVTGPKSGNTIYF
>TRBD1|TRBV28|TRBJ1-5|-
TGTGCCAGCAGACAGGGGGCGCACAATCAGCCCCAGCATTTT
CASRQGAHNQPQHF
>-|TRBV12-5|TRBJ1-6|few
TGTGCTAGTGGTTTGGTATCCGGACCCTACTCACCCCTCCACTTT
CASGLVSGPYSPLHF
>-|TRBV6-4|TRBJ1-2|many
TGTGCCAGCAGTGATTCGTCCCGAGAGGGCTACACCTTC
CASSDSSREGYTF
>TRBD1|TRBV29-1|TRBJ2-3|many
TGCAGCGTTGAAATTCGGGACAGGGGCACAGATACGCAGTATTTT
CSVEIRDRGTDTQYF
>-|TRBV7-9|TRBJ2-4|few
TGTGCCAGCAGCTCGGGCCGGCGCATTCAGTACTTC
CASSSGRRIQYF
>TRBD1|TRBV3-1|TRBJ2-1|-
TGTGCCAGCAGCCACAAATACCGGGACAGAGACTACAATGAGCAGTTCTTC
CASSHKYRDRDYNEQFF
>-|TRBV12-3/TRBV12-4|TRBJ2-3|many
TGTGCCAGCAGTTTATCGGTCTACACAGATACGCAGTATTTT
CASSLSVYTDTQYF
>-|TRBV5-4|TRBJ2-5|-
TGTGCCGGCAGCCCCGGGACACTCCAAGAGACCCAGTACTTC
CAGSPGTLQETQYF
>-|TRBV20-1|TRBJ2-3|-
TGCAGTGCCACCCAGGATACGCAGTATTTT
CSATQDTQYF
>-|TRBV5-4|TRBJ1-1|few
TGTGCCAGCAGCTTGGCGGGCCAGGGGAGGGCTGAAGCTTTCTTT
CASSLAGQGRAEAFF
>-|TRBV12-3/TRBV12-4|TRBJ1-3|many
TGTGCCAGCGAGCGAGGTAGCTCTGGAAACACCATATATTTT
CASERGSSGNTIYF
>-|TRBV10-3|TRBJ1-2|-
TGTGCCATCAGTGAGAGGCAGGGTACGGGCTACACCTTC
CAISERQGTGYTF
>-|TRBV6-2/TRBV6-3|TRBJ2-7|many
TGTGCCAGCAGATCCCCCGGGACTCTCGTTCCCTACGAGCAGTACTTC
CASRSPGTLVPYEQYF
>-|TRBV18|TRBJ1-6|many
TGTGCCAGCTCACCGAAAGATAATTCACCCCTCCACTTT
CASSPKDNSPLHF